This T cell receptor beta chain is drawn from a study of T-cell reconstitution after alpha-beta-depleted transplantation in children. The CDR3 contains 13 residues. Trimming left V 7 bases short and J 5 bases short, with 13 bases between. Preparing the TCRbeta library involved the use of unique molecular identifiers. In TCRdb, the PCR reads were re-called with MiXCR into one record per CDR3 protein. The table lists almost 400,000 distinct CDR3 sequences, 20% of them singletons. The rearrangement links TRBV12-3 or TRBV12-4 to TRBJ2-3; perhaps TRBD2 as D (6 bases). The sequencing here drew on PBMCs from the stem cell graft donor, taken from the stem cell graft. The clonotype originates from a human donor who donated a stem cell graft to a child with acute myeloid leukemia. In DNA form, the CDR3 reads TGTGCCAGCACAAGTCTAGCGCGAGATACGCAGTATTTT. Amino acids: CASTSLARDTQYF.